This TCR beta chain originates from a study of CD8 T cells in ankylosing spondylitis. The V end lost 4 bases, the J end lost 4 bases, and 6 bases lay between the germline ends. The CDR3 loop spans 12 amino acids. Per germline, CDR1 KGHSH and CDR2 LQKENI. TCRdb re-called the 5' RACE reads with MiXCR, one entry per CDR3 protein. This table holds roughly 160,000 distinct CDR3 sequences, 11% found once. Findings and limits, study-wide: Disease-linked clones reportedly concentrated significantly in matched ankylosing spondylitis synovial fluid.

Only a few counts were recorded for this clonotype. Its antigen is currently unknown. The sequence came from a male donor with ankylosing spondylitis or in good health (not recorded which). V and J are TRBV18 and TRBJ2-3; either TRBD1 or TRBD2 may supply D (5 bases each). Sequencing used blood, either unsorted or a sorted T cell fraction (not recorded which). Written as DNA, the CDR3 is TGTGCCAGCTCACGAGGGGCAGATACGCAGTATTTT. Its translation is CASSRGADTQYF.